This TCR beta chain was documented in a study of response to subunit inactivated influenza vaccine. A few counts support this clonotype. Its antigen remains unidentified. This CDR3 has 12 amino acids. V lost 6 bases to trimming and J lost 5 bases, with 9 bases between them. Findings and caveats of the study: Authors suggested each seasonal influenza vaccination recruits few new T cells.

MiXCR, run by TCRdb on the RT-PCR reads, gives a single entry per CDR3 protein. This sample has about 520,000 distinct CDR3 sequences; less than 30% occur once, and the top ten carry approximately 1.9%. The genes are TRBV12-3 or TRBV12-4 and TRBJ2-3; unclear D gene. Sequencing used CD4+ T cells sorted from PBMCs, obtained about 5 days after vaccination. The source of this sequence is a man aged 45-65 years who received an inactivated influenza vaccine. CDR3 in amino acids: CASSATGDTQYF. CDR3 bases: TGTGCCAGCAGCGCAACGGGAGATACGCAGTATTTT.